The rows below give T cell receptor beta chains drawn from one sample of a study of early T cells in non-severe SARS-CoV-2 infection. TCRdb fed the 5' RACE reads into MiXCR, producing one record per CDR3 protein. The data show 65,000 to 95,000 distinct CDR3 sequences, with around 12% seen just once and around a sixth held by the top ten. This material consisted of whole blood, taken at baseline. The receptors were sampled from an adult who was a healthcare worker with PCR-confirmed SARS-CoV-2 infection or an uninfected control (not recorded which). The donor label of this sample is uncertain. CDR3s include the opening cysteine and the closing phenylalanine or tryptophan. Fields, in order: CDR3 length, V gene, clone size, D gene, J gene, CDR3 protein, CDR3 DNA. A D gene is named only where the DNA matches it firmly. Size tells how often a clone was seen (once, few, many) or the class of an expanded clone, and some rows leave it out.

len: 15; v_gene: TRBV21-1; abundance: many; d_gene: NA; j_gene: TRBJ2-3; CDR3aa: CASSFRDRGPDTQYF; CDR3nt: TGTGCCAGCAGCTTCCGGGACAGGGGTCCAGATACGCAGTATTTT
len: 15; v_gene: TRBV11-2; abundance: NA; d_gene: TRBD1; j_gene: TRBJ2-3; CDR3aa: CASSLEGQGPDTQYF; CDR3nt: TGTGCCAGCAGCTTAGAGGGACAGGGTCCAGATACGCAGTATTTT
len: 16; v_gene: TRBV6-6; abundance: NA; d_gene: NA; j_gene: TRBJ2-2; CDR3aa: CASSYSPGENTGELFF; CDR3nt: TGTGCCAGCAGTTACTCTCCGGGGGAGAACACCGGGGAGCTGTTTTTT
len: 13; v_gene: TRBV7-2; abundance: NA; d_gene: NA; j_gene: TRBJ2-7; CDR3aa: CASSLEAGHEQYF; CDR3nt: TGTGCCAGCAGCTTAGAAGCGGGCCACGAGCAGTACTTC
len: 13; v_gene: TRBV27; abundance: few; d_gene: NA; j_gene: TRBJ2-2; CDR3aa: CASSWVRTGELFF; CDR3nt: TGTGCCAGCAGTTGGGTTAGAACCGGGGAGCTGTTTTTT
len: 14; v_gene: TRBV25-1; abundance: many; d_gene: NA; j_gene: TRBJ1-2; CDR3aa: CASRLSGAMEGYTF; CDR3nt: TGTGCCAGCAGACTAAGTGGGGCTATGGAGGGCTACACCTTC
len: 13; v_gene: TRBV7-6; abundance: few; d_gene: TRBD2; j_gene: TRBJ2-7; CDR3aa: CASSGTSGYEQYF; CDR3nt: TGTGCCAGCAGTGGGACTAGCGGCTACGAGCAGTACTTC
len: 14; v_gene: TRBV6-6; abundance: NA; d_gene: NA; j_gene: TRBJ1-6; CDR3aa: CASSRGEDNSPLHF; CDR3nt: TGTGCCAGCAGTCGTGGGGAAGATAATTCACCCCTCCACTTT
len: 11; v_gene: TRBV27; abundance: few; d_gene: NA; j_gene: TRBJ2-1; CDR3aa: CATTNSHEQFF; CDR3nt: TGTGCCACCACTAACAGCCATGAGCAGTTCTTC
len: 14; v_gene: TRBV4-1; abundance: many; d_gene: NA; j_gene: TRBJ2-3; CDR3aa: CASSQETNTDTQYF; CDR3nt: TGCGCCAGCAGCCAAGAGACCAACACAGATACGCAGTATTTT
len: 14; v_gene: TRBV12-5; abundance: NA; d_gene: NA; j_gene: TRBJ1-4; CDR3aa: CASGHSATNEKLFF; CDR3nt: TGTGCTAGTGGGCACAGTGCAACTAATGAAAAACTGTTTTTT
len: 15; v_gene: TRBV5-1; abundance: NA; d_gene: NA; j_gene: TRBJ2-7; CDR3aa: CASSLEGSSSYEQYF; CDR3nt: TGCGCCAGCAGCTTGGAGGGGAGTAGCTCCTACGAGCAGTACTTC
len: 15; v_gene: TRBV11-2; abundance: NA; d_gene: TRBD2; j_gene: TRBJ2-1; CDR3aa: CASSFGTSAYNEQFF; CDR3nt: TGTGCCAGCAGCTTCGGGACTAGCGCCTACAATGAGCAGTTCTTC
len: 15; v_gene: TRBV6-6; abundance: NA; d_gene: NA; j_gene: TRBJ1-2; CDR3aa: CASSPYRAANYGYTF; CDR3nt: TGTGCCAGCAGTCCCTACCGGGCAGCTAACTATGGCTACACCTTC
len: 16; v_gene: TRBV4-3; abundance: NA; d_gene: TRBD1; j_gene: TRBJ1-2; CDR3aa: CASSQDTQGAPYGYTF; CDR3nt: TGCGCCAGCAGCCAAGATACGCAGGGGGCCCCCTATGGCTACACCTTC
len: 12; v_gene: TRBV6-6; abundance: NA; d_gene: NA; j_gene: TRBJ1-2; CDR3aa: CASGDGSYGYTF; CDR3nt: TGTGCCAGCGGAGACGGAAGCTATGGCTACACCTTC
len: 16; v_gene: TRBV5-1; abundance: many; d_gene: TRBD2; j_gene: TRBJ2-3; CDR3aa: CASSLVAGGPPDTQYF; CDR3nt: TGCGCCAGCAGCTTGGTGGCGGGGGGGCCCCCAGATACGCAGTATTTT
len: 12; v_gene: TRBV20-1; abundance: NA; d_gene: NA; j_gene: TRBJ2-7; CDR3aa: CSARDGQGGQYF; CDR3nt: TGCAGTGCTAGAGATGGGCAGGGCGGGCAGTACTTC
len: 13; v_gene: TRBV12-3/TRBV12-4; abundance: NA; d_gene: NA; j_gene: TRBJ2-5; CDR3aa: CASSLLQKETQYF; CDR3nt: TGTGCCAGCAGTTTATTACAGAAAGAGACCCAGTACTTC
len: 14; v_gene: TRBV5-1; abundance: NA; d_gene: NA; j_gene: TRBJ1-1; CDR3aa: CASSLFGYNTEAFF; CDR3nt: TGCGCCAGCAGCTTGTTCGGATACAACACTGAAGCTTTCTTT
len: 14; v_gene: TRBV6-5; abundance: NA; d_gene: NA; j_gene: TRBJ2-5; CDR3aa: CASSDLGGQETQYF; CDR3nt: TGTGCCAGCAGCGACCTGGGGGGCCAAGAGACCCAGTACTTC
len: 14; v_gene: TRBV2; abundance: NA; d_gene: TRBD1; j_gene: TRBJ2-2; CDR3aa: CASSVTGSTGELFF; CDR3nt: TGTGCCAGCAGCGTGACAGGGTCCACCGGGGAGCTGTTTTTT
len: 14; v_gene: TRBV7-9; abundance: many; d_gene: NA; j_gene: TRBJ2-3; CDR3aa: CASSFTTGTDTQYF; CDR3nt: TGTGCCAGCAGCTTTACGACAGGTACAGATACGCAGTATTTT
len: 16; v_gene: TRBV5-1; abundance: few; d_gene: NA; j_gene: TRBJ2-3; CDR3aa: CASTRHRDGRTDTQYF; CDR3nt: TGCGCCAGCACCCGGCACCGGGACGGCCGCACAGATACGCAGTATTTT
len: 17; v_gene: TRBV11-2; abundance: many; d_gene: NA; j_gene: TRBJ2-1; CDR3aa: CASSYPSPQSSYNEQFF; CDR3nt: TGTGCCAGCAGTTACCCCTCCCCTCAGAGCTCCTACAATGAGCAGTTCTTC